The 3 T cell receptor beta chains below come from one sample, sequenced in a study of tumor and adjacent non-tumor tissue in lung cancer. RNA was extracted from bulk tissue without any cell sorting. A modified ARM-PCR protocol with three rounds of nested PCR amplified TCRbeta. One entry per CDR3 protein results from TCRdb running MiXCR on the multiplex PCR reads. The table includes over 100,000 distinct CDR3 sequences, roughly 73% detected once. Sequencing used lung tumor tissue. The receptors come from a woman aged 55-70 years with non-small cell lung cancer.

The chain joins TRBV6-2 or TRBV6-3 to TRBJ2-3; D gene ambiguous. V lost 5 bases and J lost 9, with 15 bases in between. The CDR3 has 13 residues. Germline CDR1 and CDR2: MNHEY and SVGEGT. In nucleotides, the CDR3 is TGTGCCAGCAGTCCGTACTCCCTGGACACGCAGTATTTT. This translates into CASSPYSLDTQYF.

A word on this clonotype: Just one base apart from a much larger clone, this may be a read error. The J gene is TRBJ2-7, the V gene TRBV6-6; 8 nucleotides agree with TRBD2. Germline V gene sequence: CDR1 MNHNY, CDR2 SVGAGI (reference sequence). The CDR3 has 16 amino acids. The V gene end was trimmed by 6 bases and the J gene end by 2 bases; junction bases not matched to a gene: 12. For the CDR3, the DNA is TGTGCCAGCAGCTTAACGTCAGCGGGAGAAACCTACGAGCAGTACTTC. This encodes CASSLTSAGETYEQYF.

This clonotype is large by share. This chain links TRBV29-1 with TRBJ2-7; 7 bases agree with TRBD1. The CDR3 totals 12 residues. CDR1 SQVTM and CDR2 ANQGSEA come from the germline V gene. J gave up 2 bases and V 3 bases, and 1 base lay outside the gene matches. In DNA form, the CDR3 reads TGCAGCGTTGAGGGACAGACCTACGAGCAGTACTTC. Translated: CSVEGQTYEQYF.